Below are 22 T cell receptor beta chains sequenced from a single sample in a study of blood T cells in healthy people across ages. A sample-barcoded 5' primer and a J-beta primer mix were used in a second PCR of about 7 to 11 cycles. TCRdb re-called the 5' RACE reads with MiXCR, one entry per CDR3 protein. Here the sample spans about 1.8 million distinct CDR3 sequences, about 49% being singletons. Sequenced material: blood. The receptor set was obtained from a woman between 35 and 50 years old in good health.

This clonotype appeared a few times. V usage is TRBV28 and J usage is TRBJ2-4; 9 nucleotides agree with TRBD1. The J call may be faulty, since TRBJ2-7 better matches the DNA end. This CDR3 is built from 15 residues. CDR1 MDHEN and CDR2 SYDVKM come from the germline V gene. For the CDR3, the DNA is TGTGCCAGCAGTTGGGGGGGGACAGGGATCTTCGAGCAGTACTTC. Translation: CASSWGGTGIFEQYF.

This chain joins TRBV11-3 and TRBJ2-1, with TRBD2 matching over 8 bases. This CDR3 contains 14 residues. With 6 bases clipped from V and 7 bases from J, the junction kept 8 bases outside the gene matches. Looked up from germline, CDR1 is SGHNT and CDR2 is YENEEA. The CDR3 nucleotides read TGTGCCAGCAGTAACCCGGGGGGGCTTAATGAGCAGTTCTTC. Protein: CASSNPGGLNEQFF.

The chain has TRBV24-1 and TRBJ2-3; 7 bases fit TRBD2. The CDR3 spans 16 residues. The ends lost 5 bases at V and 2 bases at J; junction bases unmatched: 9. The V gene's germline CDR1 is KGHDR and CDR2 SFDVKD. The CDR3 loop is CATSAPRDYDTDTQYF. The CDR3 DNA reads as TGTGCCACCAGTGCCCCTCGGGACTACGACACAGATACGCAGTATTTT.

The chain couples TRBV4-3 to TRBJ2-4; D perhaps matches TRBD1 (6 bases). Gene TRBJ2-7 matches the end of the DNA better, so the J call may be wrong. Germline CDR1 reads LGHNA; CDR2 reads YSLEER. There are 15 residues in the CDR3. The CDR3 sequence: CASSQADDRIYEQYF. DNA of the CDR3: TGCGCCAGCAGCCAAGCCGACGACAGGATTTACGAGCAGTACTTC.

V gene TRBV24-1 combines with J gene TRBJ2-3; D call uncertain. Trimming left V 4 bases short and J 1 base short, with 8 bases between. The germline gives CDR1 KGHDR, CDR2 SFDVKD. The CDR3 covers 14 residues. The CDR3: CATSEFWGTDTQYF. The CDR3 DNA sequence: TGTGCCACCAGTGAATTTTGGGGCACAGATACGCAGTATTTT.

The chain combines TRBV10-3 with TRBJ2-5; 7 bases are a match to TRBD1. Germline V CDR1 and CDR2: ENHRY, SYGVKD. The V gene end was trimmed by 5 bases and the J gene end by 5 bases; junction bases not matched to a gene: 5. CDR3 length: 13 residues. In DNA form, the CDR3 reads TGTGCCATCAGTTACAGGGGATCCGAGACCCAGTACTTC. It specifies CAISYRGSETQYF.

V gene TRBV20-1 combines with J gene TRBJ1-2; D may be TRBD1 (6 bases). Looked up from germline, CDR1 is DFQATT and CDR2 is SNEGSKA (reference sequence). V dropped 6 bases and J dropped 4 bases, with 12 bases sitting between them. The CDR3 covers 12 residues. CDR3 sequence (DNA): TGCAGTGCAACCGGGACACCCTATGGCTACACCTTC. This gives the protein CSATGTPYGYTF.

The CDR3 DNA reads as TGTGCCAGCAGCTCTCCCGGGACTAGCGGGGGGGTAAACAATGAGCAGTTCTTC. Translation gives CASSSPGTSGGVNNEQFF. The chain carries TRBV7-3 and TRBJ2-1, with 16 nucleotides matching TRBD2. Germline V gene lookup returns CDR1 SGHTA and CDR2 FQGTGA. CDR3 length: 18 amino acids. The junction had 8 bases not matched to a gene; V was cut back by 4 bases and J by 5 bases.

The chain employs TRBV28 and TRBJ2-5; D uncertain. CDR3 length: 14 residues. In germline, CDR1 is MDHEN, CDR2 SYDVKM. V lost 4 bases, J lost 5 bases, and 14 bases lay in between. In nucleotides, the CDR3 is TGTGCCAGCAGTTGGGCTTCAATGATGGAGACCCAGTACTTC. It encodes CASSWASMMETQYF.

Regarding this clonotype: At one end the junction does not follow the germline gene, possibly because of a read error. J is TRBJ2-3 and V is TRBV27; 7 nucleotides align to TRBD2. Germline V gives CDR1 MNHEY, CDR2 SMNVEV (reference sequence). This CDR3 comprises 17 residues. CDR3 nucleotide sequence: TGTGCCAGCAGGACCGGCGGGGGTTATCCCAGCACTGATACGCAGTATTTT. Protein product: CASRTGGGYPSTDTQYF.

This chain uses TRBV18 with TRBJ1-2; D ambiguous. CDR3 size: 14 residues. The germline V gene has CDR1 KGHSH and CDR2 LQKENI. The ends were cut back, 0 bases at V and 6 bases at J, with 11 bases in the middle. The CDR3 bases are TGTGCCAGCTCACCACCGTCGAAGCGCGATGGCTACACCTTC. Translated: CASSPPSKRDGYTF.

V gene TRBV7-2 combines with J gene TRBJ2-7, with 7 bases that match TRBD1. Germline V gives CDR1 SGHTA, CDR2 FQGNSA. J gave up 1 base and V 5 bases, and 8 bases lay outside the gene matches. This CDR3 comprises 15 residues. CDR3 protein: CASSVDPGQSYEQYF. As DNA, the CDR3 is TGTGCCAGCAGCGTAGATCCGGGACAGTCCTACGAGCAGTACTTC.

This clonotype has only a few counts. The chain links TRBV5-1 to TRBJ2-7; 11 bases agree with TRBD1. Germline CDR1 and CDR2: SGHRS and YFSETQ. The trim removed 0 bases at V and 5 bases at J, leaving 10 bases unmatched. The CDR3 consists of 17 residues. CDR3 in DNA: TGCGCCAGCAGCTTGGACCCCCGGGACAGGGGGTATGACGAGCAGTACTTC. Residues: CASSLDPRDRGYDEQYF. Supplemented by reference TRBV5-1 and TRBJ2-7, the full variable domain reads KAGVTQTPRYLIKTRGQQVTLSCSPISGHRSVSWYQQTPGQGLQFLFEYFSETQRNKGNFPGRFSGRQFSNSRSEMNVSTLELGDSALYLCASSLDPRDRGYDEQYFGPGTRLTVT.

The chain has TRBV5-5 and TRBJ2-1; tentative D call: TRBD1 (8 bases). The CDR3 is 16 amino acids. Germline CDR1 reads SGHKS; CDR2 reads YYEKEE (reference sequence). The V end lost 1 base, the J end lost 9 bases, and 20 bases lay between the germline ends. CDR3: CASSLRFTGGGGEQFF. The CDR3, as DNA: TGTGCCAGCAGCTTGAGGTTTACAGGGGGGGGCGGTGAGCAGTTCTTC.

V and J are TRBV20-1 and TRBJ2-1, with TRBD2 matching over 8 bases. V lost 1 base and J lost 10; bases outside the gene matches: 9. Germline lookup yields CDR1 DFQATT and CDR2 SNEGSKA (reference sequence). CDR3 size: 14 residues. The DNA of the CDR3 is TGCAGTGCTAGAGTGGTTGTCGCGGGGGGCGAGCAGTTCTTC. Amino acid sequence: CSARVVVAGGEQFF.

This clonotype was detected only a few times. The chain recombines TRBV27 with TRBJ2-7; TRBD1 might be the D (6 bases). The CDR3 loop spans 12 amino acids. The V end was cut by 8 bases, the J end by 5 bases, with 13 bases between. The germline V gene has CDR1 MNHEY and CDR2 SMNVEV (reference sequence). CDR3: CASRKGVHEQYF. CDR3 in DNA: TGTGCCAGCCGAAAGGGGGTCCACGAGCAGTACTTC.

The chain is built from TRBV5-1 and TRBJ2-5; 9 nucleotides align to TRBD1. There are 16 residues in the CDR3. Germline-derived CDR1 and CDR2 are SGHRS and YFSETQ. V shed 4 bases, J shed 2 bases, and the junction held 9 bases outside the gene matches. The CDR3 DNA reads as TGCGCCAGCAGCGAAAGACCGGGACAGGGTCAAGAGACCCAGTACTTC. It specifies CASSERPGQGQETQYF.

The chain combines TRBV7-9 with TRBJ2-3, with unresolved D. The germline CDR1 and CDR2 sequences are SEHNR and FQNEAQ (reference sequence). CDR3 length: 15 amino acids. Trimming removed 4 bases from V and 5 bases from J, with 16 bases in between. DNA for the CDR3: TGTGCCAGCAGCTCAGCATGGTATCTATTAGATACGCAGTATTTT. This codes for CASSSAWYLLDTQYF.

This clonotype was found a few times. The J gene is TRBJ1-6, the V gene TRBV12-3 or TRBV12-4; no reliable D call. Trimming took off 1 base at V and 8 bases at J, with 15 bases between the two ends. The CDR3 loop spans 16 amino acids. CDR3: CASSLGITVDHSPLHF. The CDR3 coding sequence is TGTGCCAGCAGTTTAGGGATTACGGTAGACCATTCACCCCTCCACTTT.

This clonotype was detected a few times. This rearrangement joins TRBV12-3 or TRBV12-4 to TRBJ2-7, with TRBD1 as a possible D gene (6 bases). The length of the CDR3 is 13 residues. V was pared by 8 bases and J by 0 bases, with 11 bases between. The CDR3 region has the DNA TGTGCCAGCGTTGGGACACCCTCCTACGAGCAGTACTTC. Protein: CASVGTPSYEQYF.

The rearrangement joins TRBV29-1 to TRBJ1-1, with TRBD1 identical over 7 bases. CDR3 length equals 12 residues. J lost 4 bases, V lost 4 bases, and 3 bases had no gene match. Germline values: CDR1 SQVTM, CDR2 ANQGSEA. CDR3 sequence (DNA): TGCAGCGTTGGAGACAGGGCCACTGAAGCTTTCTTT. Amino acids: CSVGDRATEAFF.

This clonotype occurred a few times. The chain is built from TRBV15 and TRBJ2-5; no firm D call. V gave up 5 bases and J gave up 3 bases, with 13 bases separating them. The CDR3 is 14 residues long. The germline gives CDR1 LNHNV, CDR2 YYDKDF (reference sequence). The CDR3: CATSSLGREETQYF. The CDR3 bases are TGTGCCACCAGCTCTCTGGGCAGAGAAGAGACCCAGTACTTC. Combining the CDR3 with reference TRBV15 and TRBJ2-5 gives the whole variable domain DAMVIQNPRYQVTQFGKPVTLSCSQTLNHNVMYWYQQKSSQAPKLLFHYYDKDFNNEADTPDNFQSRRPNTSFCFLDIRSPGLGDTAMYLCATSSLGREETQYFGPGTRLLVL.